The 19 T cell receptor beta chains in this list originate from one sample, sequenced in a study of cytomegalovirus exposure and HLA in healthy donors (dated by TCRdb to about 2017). Library creation used the immunoSEQ multiplex PCR assay. A mixture of 60 forward primers for TCR Vbeta segments and 13 reverse primers for TCR Jbeta segments was used in the multiplex PCR. TCRdb re-hosts the immuneACCESS table, in-frame sequences only. Its copies lack some clones; in the studies checked, an unresolved V gene accounts for under half of them, and the cause for the rest is not known. Here the sample has 100,000 to 150,000 clones; about four fifths occur a single time. Over 3% of the sample belongs to the ten largest clones. The source material was PBMCs. These receptors were collected from a woman aged 40-49 years in good health and CMV-seronegative.

This CDR3 reads CASSPLSGSSYEQYF. The CDR3 DNA is TGCGCCAGCAGCCCACTTAGCGGGAGCTCCTACGAGCAGTACTTC. The genes are TRBV5-1 and TRBJ2-7; 9 bases fit TRBD2. The length of the CDR3 is 15 residues. V lost 4 bases, J lost 0 bases, and 5 bases stayed unmatched. Germline CDR1 reads SGHRS; CDR2 reads YFSETQ.

This chain connects TRBV28 to TRBJ2-1; TRBD2 aligns across 13 bases. CDR1 MDHEN and CDR2 SYDVKM come from the germline V gene. This CDR3 comprises 13 residues. The CDR3 DNA follows: TGTGCGTCGGGACTAGCGGGACGGGATGAGCAGTTCTTC. Its protein product is CASGLAGRDEQFF.

The chain combines TRBV29-1 with TRBJ2-2; D is possibly TRBD1 (6 bases). CDR1 and CDR2 (germline): SQVTM, ANQGSEA. The CDR3 length is 13 residues. The V end was cut by 4 bases, the J end by 5 bases, with 11 bases between. The CDR3 loop is CSVGDRTTGELFF. The DNA for the CDR3 is TGCAGCGTTGGCGACAGGACAACCGGGGAGCTGTTTTTT.

Concerning this clone itself: The sample holds other DNA sequences that translate to the same CDR3. The chain is built from TRBV29-1 and TRBJ2-7; 10 nucleotides line up with TRBD2. There are 13 residues in the CDR3. Trimming at V came to 1 base and at J to 6 bases, leaving 3 bases not matched to a gene. From germline, CDR1 is SQVTM and CDR2 ANQGSEA. The CDR3 is CSVEASGRVEQYF. Written as DNA, the CDR3 is TGCAGCGTTGAAGCTAGCGGGAGAGTCGAGCAGTACTTC.

This rearrangement joins TRBV10-3 to TRBJ2-7; 9 nucleotides match TRBD1. The trim removed 3 bases at V and 1 base at J, leaving 4 bases unmatched. The CDR3 runs to 15 residues. Germline values: CDR1 ENHRY, CDR2 SYGVKD. The CDR3 bases are TGTGCCATCAGTGACTCCGGGACAGGGTCCTACGAGCAGTACTTC. It encodes CAISDSGTGSYEQYF.

The rearrangement uses TRBV29-1 and TRBJ2-5, with D uncertain. The V gene lost 0 bases and the J gene lost 5 bases, with 13 bases spanning the gap. Looked up from germline, CDR1 is SQVTM and CDR2 is ANQGSEA. This CDR3 has 14 amino acids. The DNA of the CDR3 is TGCAGCGTTGAAGAAATACTGACGGGTGAGACCCAGTACTTC. Its protein product is CSVEEILTGETQYF.

The chain recombines TRBV29-1 with TRBJ1-1; possibly TRBD1 for D (6 bases). The CDR3 is made up of 13 amino acids. Trimming took off 3 bases at V and 2 bases at J, with 10 bases between the two ends. The germline V gene has CDR1 SQVTM and CDR2 ANQGSEA. CDR3 DNA: TGCAGCGTTGAGTTAGGGGGAAACACTGAAGCTTTCTTT. This codes for CSVELGGNTEAFF.

This clone was seen a single time. CDR3 coding DNA: TGTGCCAGCAGTTCAGGGACAGGGGACTCCCCCAATGAGCAGTTCTTC. Translated: CASSSGTGDSPNEQFF. The genes are TRBV27 and TRBJ2-1, with 10 bases fitting TRBD1. The germline V gene has CDR1 MNHEY and CDR2 SMNVEV (reference sequence). V was clipped by 4 bases and J by 6 bases; unmatched bases: 9. There are 16 residues in the CDR3.

The rearrangement joins TRBV6-6 to TRBJ2-5; D unresolved. The CDR3 consists of 13 residues. From germline, CDR1 is MNHNY and CDR2 SVGAGI (reference sequence). V lost 3 bases and J 3 bases, leaving 8 bases between the germline ends. The CDR3 DNA reads TGTGCCAGCAGTTATGGCCAAAAAGAGACCCAGTACTTC. This sequence encodes CASSYGQKETQYF.

The rearrangement joins TRBV28 to TRBJ1-6; 9 positions agree with TRBD1. Germline V lookup: CDR1 MDHEN, CDR2 SYDVKM. V was pared by 6 bases and J by 5 bases, with 11 bases of the junction left unmatched. There are 17 residues in the CDR3. The CDR3 here is CASRAGTGNFNNSPLHF. CDR3 DNA: TGTGCCAGCAGAGCCGGGACAGGGAATTTCAATAATTCACCCCTCCACTTT.

The V gene is TRBV9, the J gene TRBJ1-1; D perhaps matches TRBD1 (5 bases). Deletions cut 0 bases from V and 7 bases from J, with 13 bases between. Germline V gene sequence: CDR1 SGDLS, CDR2 YYNGEE. The CDR3 runs to 14 residues. This chain's CDR3 is CASSVDGGRGEAFF. CDR3 nucleotides: TGTGCCAGCAGCGTAGACGGGGGTCGGGGTGAAGCTTTCTTT.

V usage is TRBV5-1 and J usage is TRBJ2-5; perhaps TRBD1 as D (5 bases). Germline V gene lookup returns CDR1 SGHRS and CDR2 YFSETQ. The CDR3 covers 14 residues. V lost 6 bases to trimming and J lost 1 base, with 13 bases between them. As DNA, the CDR3 is TGCGCCAGCACCCCTCGGCAGGGCCAAGAGACCCAGTACTTC. It translates to CASTPRQGQETQYF. The entire variable domain, with the rest obtained from reference TRBV5-1 and TRBJ2-5, is as follows: KAGVTQTPRYLIKTRGQQVTLSCSPISGHRSVSWYQQTPGQGLQFLFEYFSETQRNKGNFPGRFSGRQFSNSRSEMNVSTLELGDSALYLCASTPRQGQETQYFGPGTRLLVL.

This clone was seen a few times. The chain uses TRBV6-6 and TRBJ1-1; no firm D call. The CDR3 has 11 amino acids. V was trimmed by 5 bases and J by 8 bases, leaving 9 bases between them. The germline V gene encodes CDR1 MNHNY and CDR2 SVGAGI (reference sequence). CDR3 region: CASSREGEAFF. The CDR3 coding sequence is TGTGCCAGCAGTCGGGAAGGAGAAGCTTTCTTT.

The rearrangement uses TRBV7-2 and TRBJ1-1; D call uncertain. This CDR3 spans 14 amino acids. Between the trimmed V and J ends, which lost 2 bases and 1 base, there was a span of 8 bases. CDR1 SGHTA and CDR2 FQGNSA come from the germline V gene. Here the CDR3 DNA reads TGTGCCAGCAGCTTAATGCAGTGGAACACTGAAGCTTTCTTT. Translation gives CASSLMQWNTEAFF.

This clone appeared a single time. This chain joins TRBV7-2 and TRBJ2-2; weak D call: TRBD1 (6 bases). Germline V CDR1 and CDR2: SGHTA, FQGNSA. The CDR3 sequence is 16 residues long. V was cut by 4 bases and J by 2 bases, with 14 bases left in between. CDR3 protein: CASSYPTGINTGELFF. CDR3 in DNA: TGTGCCAGCAGCTACCCGACAGGAATTAACACCGGGGAGCTGTTTTTT. Together with reference TRBV7-2 and TRBJ2-2, the CDR3 gives the full variable domain: GAGVSQSPSNKVTEKGKDVELRCDPISGHTALYWYRQSLGQGLEFLIYFQGNSAPDKSGLPSDRFSAERTGGSVSTLTIQRTQQEDSAVYLCASSYPTGINTGELFFGEGSRLTVL.

This chain links TRBV27 with TRBJ2-7; 7 nucleotides line up with TRBD2. This CDR3 is built from 17 residues. From germline, CDR1 is MNHEY and CDR2 SMNVEV (reference sequence). V shed 7 bases, J shed 6 bases, and the junction held 21 bases outside the gene matches. The CDR3 nucleotides read TGTGCCAGCACCTCTCGGGGTGGGAGGGCCGGAATGGGCGAGCAGTACTTC. Protein product: CASTSRGGRAGMGEQYF.

In this sample, this clone turned up once. This sequence joins TRBV27 and TRBJ1-6; D is possibly TRBD1 (6 bases). Germline V gene sequence: CDR1 MNHEY, CDR2 SMNVEV (reference sequence). Trimming left V 3 bases short and J 8 bases short, with 14 bases between. The CDR3 totals 15 residues. CDR3: CASSLSGGSHSPLHF. The CDR3, as DNA: TGTGCCAGCAGTTTGAGCGGGGGCTCTCATTCACCCCTCCACTTT.

This clone was seen more than once but under ten times. This chain's CDR3 is CASSQERALYNEQFF. CDR3 in DNA: TGCGCCAGCAGCCAAGAGAGAGCGTTATACAATGAGCAGTTCTTC. The chain carries TRBV4-3 and TRBJ2-1; D uncertain. The CDR3 totals 15 residues. The germline gives CDR1 LGHNA, CDR2 YSLEER. V was shortened by 0 bases and J by 4 bases, with 10 bases between the two germline ends.

This clone has just a few counts. This chain uses TRBV10-3 with TRBJ1-3; weak D call: TRBD1 (6 bases). This CDR3 spans 13 amino acids. V shed 4 bases and J shed 8 bases, with 12 bases lying between them. Germline V gene data show CDR1 as ENHRY and CDR2 as SYGVKD. The CDR3 DNA sequence: TGTGCCATCAGTGGAAACAGGGCGGACACCATATATTTT. Protein sequence: CAISGNRADTIYF.